A single T cell receptor beta chain is shown here with its context. Its specificity is not known. Compared with germline, one end of the junction differs, possibly owing to a read error. Per germline, CDR1 SQVTM and CDR2 ANQGSEA. This CDR3 is 19 amino acids long. This record comes from a study of tumor and adjacent non-tumor tissue in lung cancer. Whole-study findings and limits: TCR diversity was significantly greater in tumor than normal lung tissue. Tumor TCR diversity, when higher, was linked to shorter survival.

TCRbeta libraries were built with three rounds of nested PCR, modified from ARM-PCR. Using its own MiXCR run on the multiplex PCR reads, TCRdb lists one record per CDR3 protein. The sample yields 60,000 to 85,000 distinct CDR3 sequences, under 80% seen once. No cell sorting was done before RNA was extracted from the tissue. The rearrangement links TRBV29-1 to TRBJ2-5; TRBD2 matches at 8 bases. Material for sequencing was lung tumor tissue. The sequence derives from a woman in her forties or fifties with non-small cell lung cancer. CDR3 loop: CSVEGSREGEKATQETQNF. As DNA, the CDR3 is TGCAGCGTTGAAGGCAGTCGGGAGGGAGAAAAGGCGACTCAAGAGACCCAGAACTTC.